The 10 T cell receptor beta chains below were found in one sample sequenced in a study of T cell responses to AZD1222 COVID-19 vaccine. The protocol was immunoSEQ multiplex PCR, while the TCRdb copy is restricted to in-frame clones and leaves out a portion. The sample consists of 150,000 or so clones, around 90% of them appearing once. The sequencing here drew on peripheral blood, taken on day 0 of AZD1222 vaccination. The origin of the receptors is an adult in good health.

This chain joins TRBV19 and TRBJ1-5, with a weak D call TRBD1 (6 bases). This CDR3 comprises 13 residues. CDR1 and CDR2 from the germline V gene are LNHDA and SQIVND (reference sequence). V was shortened by 7 bases and J by 6 bases, with 13 bases between the two germline ends. CDR3 residues: CASTGGGGQPQHF. CDR3 bases: TGTGCCAGTACCGGGGGGGGCGGTCAGCCCCAGCATTTT.

The chain employs TRBV12-3 or TRBV12-4 and TRBJ2-1; 10 nucleotides match TRBD2. V was pared by 7 bases and J by 10 bases, with 4 bases of the junction left unmatched. The CDR3 is 12 amino acids. The CDR3 bases are TGTGCCAGCACCTTGACTAGCGGGGAGCAGTTCTTC. Translating gives CASTLTSGEQFF.

This chain connects TRBV7-2 to TRBJ2-5, with 13 bases fitting TRBD2. The CDR3 is made up of 17 amino acids. Trimming cost V 3 bases and J 4 bases; bases outside gene matches: 8. Germline V gene data show CDR1 as SGHTA and CDR2 as FQGNSA. The CDR3 loop reads CASSFARTSGSSETQYF. In nucleotides, the CDR3 is TGTGCCAGCAGCTTTGCCCGGACTAGCGGGAGTTCAGAGACCCAGTACTTC.

The chain uses TRBV18 and TRBJ1-4, with 7 bases that match TRBD1. Trimming cost V 3 bases and J 0 bases; bases outside gene matches: 4. The germline gives CDR1 KGHSH, CDR2 LQKENI. The CDR3 has 16 residues. Here the CDR3 reads CASSPTGLATNEKLFF. CDR3 sequence (DNA): TGTGCCAGCTCACCGACAGGGCTTGCAACTAATGAAAAACTGTTTTTT.

The chain employs TRBV23-1 and TRBJ1-1; D unclear. TRBV23-1 is designated an ORF whose function remains uncertain. The CDR3 length is 15 residues. V was cut by 6 bases and J by 1 base, with 15 bases left in between. CDR3: CASSPPWIWNTEAFF. CDR3 sequence (DNA): TGCGCCAGCAGCCCCCCCTGGATTTGGAACACTGAAGCTTTCTTT.

This rearrangement joins TRBV5-1 to TRBJ1-4; D call uncertain. Germline CDR1 reads SGHRS; CDR2 reads YFSETQ. V was pared by 5 bases and J by 5 bases, with 13 bases between. This CDR3 is 14 amino acids long. The CDR3 DNA follows: TGCGCCAGCAGTTCGGACGGACCCAATGAAAAACTGTTTTTT. Amino acid sequence: CASSSDGPNEKLFF.

The chain has TRBV28 and TRBJ2-1, with a possible D match to TRBD1 (6 bases). The V gene lost 6 bases and the J gene lost 6 bases, with 15 bases spanning the gap. In germline, CDR1 is MDHEN, CDR2 SYDVKM. The CDR3 runs 14 residues. Here the CDR3 reads CASREQGTGNEQFF. CDR3 DNA: TGTGCCAGCAGAGAGCAGGGGACGGGCAATGAGCAGTTCTTC.

This sequence joins TRBV6-2 or TRBV6-3 and TRBJ1-2; D unresolved. The germline V gene encodes CDR1 MNHEY and CDR2 SVGEGT. The CDR3 covers 15 residues. V was cut by 2 bases and J by 0 bases, with 10 bases left in between. The CDR3, as DNA: TGTGCCAGCAGTTACGAGGGATATGCTAACTATGGCTACACCTTC. Residues: CASSYEGYANYGYTF.

The chain couples TRBV28 to TRBJ1-1; D may be TRBD1 (5 bases). This CDR3 spans 15 amino acids. Germline V gene lookup returns CDR1 MDHEN and CDR2 SYDVKM. V gave up 3 bases and J gave up 4 bases, with 15 bases separating them. CDR3 region: CASSFPGLGGTEAFF. In nucleotides, the CDR3 is TGTGCCAGCAGTTTCCCTGGACTGGGGGGCACTGAAGCTTTCTTT.

The chain employs TRBV5-1 and TRBJ2-5, with TRBD2 matching 8 bases. The CDR3 loop spans 15 amino acids. After removal of 5 bases from V and 1 base from J, the junction contained 7 bases not matched to a gene. Per germline, CDR1 SGHRS and CDR2 YFSETQ. The chain's CDR3 is CASSRGGSLQETQYF. Here the CDR3 DNA reads TGCGCCAGCAGTCGCGGGGGGTCCCTCCAAGAGACCCAGTACTTC.